Listed here are 28 T cell receptor beta chains from one sample, sequenced in a study of T cell repertoires in cytomegalovirus infection. TCRdb used MiXCR to reprocess the reads, holding one entry per CDR3 protein. The sample lists 450,000 to 550,000 distinct CDR3 sequences; about 15% were seen once. Sequencing was carried out using CD8+ T cells from PBMCs. These receptors were taken from a human donor in good health (CMV status not recorded). Some clones in this sample may be carry-over from other donors' samples.

As to this clonotype: The junction departs from germline at one end; a sequencing error may be responsible. The chain has TRBV19 and TRBJ2-4, with no clear D. This CDR3 has 17 residues. Looked up from germline, CDR1 is LNHDA and CDR2 is SQIVND (reference sequence). CDR3 residues: CACSNPESRWIGDIQYF. DNA of the CDR3: TGTGCCTGTAGTAATCCGGAGTCCCGGTGGATTGGAGACATTCAGTACTTC.

This chain uses TRBV15 with TRBJ2-3; D call uncertain. V lost 0 bases and J lost 6, with 19 bases in between. Per the germline V gene, CDR1 is LNHNV and CDR2 is YYDKDF (reference sequence). This CDR3 is built from 17 residues. The CDR3 coding sequence is TGTGCCACCAGCAGAGATCTGGGGTCGGCCACCAGCGATACGCAGTATTTT. It encodes CATSRDLGSATSDTQYF.

This clonotype was counted a few times. The chain uses TRBV6-1 and TRBJ2-5, with TRBD1 identical over 7 bases. The germline CDR1 and CDR2 sequences are MNHNS and SASEGT. CDR3 length equals 15 residues. With V trimmed by 4 bases and J by 2 bases, 7 bases remained unmatched. CDR3 protein: CASSVPTGHQETQYF. The CDR3 DNA reads as TGTGCCAGCAGTGTACCGACAGGGCATCAAGAGACCCAGTACTTC.

Of note for this clonotype: As the CDR3 is not closed by the conserved phenylalanine or tryptophan, this likely results from a read error. The rearrangement links TRBV5-4 to TRBJ2-1; maybe TRBD1 (6 bases). V was trimmed by 1 base and J by 6 bases, leaving 14 bases between them. The CDR3 is made up of 15 amino acids. Germline CDR1 and CDR2: SGHNT and YYREEE (reference sequence). DNA for the CDR3: TGTGCCAGCAGCTTGAGTAGTCAGGGGCGCAATGAGCAGTTCATC. Protein product: CASSLSSQGRNEQFI.

This clonotype was detected ten times or more. This chain uses TRBV7-6 with TRBJ1-1; 11 nucleotides align to TRBD1. The CDR3 covers 18 residues. J was trimmed by 6 bases and V by 2 bases; bases with no gene match: 14. The germline CDR1 and CDR2 sequences are SGHVS and FNYEAQ. Here the CDR3 reads CASSLQGGTGGGRSEAFF. The CDR3 DNA reads TGTGCCAGCAGCTTACAAGGGGGGACAGGGGGAGGAAGGTCTGAAGCTTTCTTT.

About this clonotype: A much bigger clone sits one base away, suggesting this may be a read error. V and J are TRBV5-1 and TRBJ1-2; D is unclear. The CDR3 extends over 19 amino acids. Germline V gives CDR1 SGHRS, CDR2 YFSETQ. CDR3 nucleotide sequence: TGCGCCAGCAGCTTGACGGGATCGTTGGCCCCTGAGGCGAGCTATGTCTACACCTTC. Its translation: CASSLTGSLAPEASYVYTF. The full variable domain, its missing parts supplied by reference TRBV5-1 and TRBJ1-2, is KAGVTQTPRYLIKTRGQQVTLSCSPISGHRSVSWYQQTPGQGLQFLFEYFSETQRNKGNFPGRFSGRQFSNSRSEMNVSTLELGDSALYLCASSLTGSLAPEASYVYTFGSGTRLTVV.

At least ten counts were recorded for this clonotype. This chain connects TRBV25-1 to TRBJ2-5; 10 bases are a match to TRBD1. In germline, CDR1 is MGHDK, CDR2 SYGVNS. V shed 4 bases, J shed 2 bases, and the junction held 7 bases outside the gene matches. The CDR3 loop spans 16 amino acids. The CDR3 loop reads CASSGRDRGLQETQYF. The CDR3 DNA sequence: TGTGCCAGCAGTGGCCGGGACAGGGGCCTTCAAGAGACCCAGTACTTC.

There are a few counts of this clonotype. The genes are TRBV4-1 and TRBJ2-1, with a tentative D call TRBD2 (6 bases). Germline lookup yields CDR1 MGHRA and CDR2 YSYEKL. The CDR3 extends over 15 amino acids. Trimming removed 4 bases from V and 7 bases from J, with 17 bases in between. CDR3: CASSPLRVGRNEQFF. The CDR3 nucleotides read TGCGCCAGCAGCCCCCTTAGGGTGGGGAGGAATGAGCAGTTCTTC.

This clonotype was found many times. The genes are TRBV2 and TRBJ1-1; 7 nucleotides line up with TRBD1. The V gene's germline CDR1 is SNHLY and CDR2 FYNNEI. This CDR3 has 14 residues. J lost 1 base, V lost 6 bases, and 5 bases had no gene match. CDR3 sequence: CASRLSGGNTEAFF. CDR3 nucleotide sequence: TGTGCCAGCAGGCTCTCAGGGGGGAACACTGAAGCTTTCTTT.

The chain is built from TRBV9 and TRBJ1-5; 9 bases line up with TRBD1. The ends lost 2 bases at V and 7 bases at J; junction bases unmatched: 10. The CDR3 extends over 16 amino acids. The germline CDR1 and CDR2 sequences are SGDLS and YYNGEE. The CDR3 reads CASSVSPDRGRQPQHF. As DNA, the CDR3 is TGTGCCAGCAGCGTGTCACCGGACAGGGGAAGACAGCCCCAGCATTTT.

On this clonotype: Germline and junction disagree at one end, which may indicate a read error. This chain connects TRBV28 to TRBJ2-1, with 11 bases matching TRBD2. Per germline, CDR1 MDHEN and CDR2 SYDVKM. This CDR3 is 15 amino acids long. CDR3: CASSLRVAGGREQLF. The CDR3 region has the DNA TGTGCCAGCAGTTTACGGGTAGCGGGGGGGCGGGAGCAGTTATTC.

V and J are TRBV27 and TRBJ2-1; 13 bases are a match to TRBD2. Germline V lookup: CDR1 MNHEY, CDR2 SMNVEV (reference sequence). V dropped 7 bases and J dropped 6; count of bases not matched to a gene: 12. The CDR3 is 17 amino acids. CDR3 sequence reads: CASKRNSGLAGSNEQFF. The DNA of the CDR3 is TGTGCCAGCAAAAGGAATTCGGGACTAGCGGGAAGCAATGAGCAGTTCTTC.

CDR3 DNA: TGTGCCAGCAGTACCGGTGACAAACTGTTTTTT. Translation gives CASSTGDKLFF. The chain has TRBV25-1 and TRBJ1-4; D gene unclear. This CDR3 has 11 residues. From germline, CDR1 is MGHDK and CDR2 SYGVNS. V was trimmed by 5 bases and J by 11 bases, leaving 9 bases between them.

V gene TRBV9 combines with J gene TRBJ1-1, with unresolved D. The germline V gene encodes CDR1 SGDLS and CDR2 YYNGEE. This CDR3 spans 15 amino acids. V was pared by 2 bases and J by 1 base, with 12 bases between. Here the CDR3 reads CASSVAREGNTEAFF. The CDR3 DNA is TGTGCCAGCAGCGTGGCACGTGAGGGGAACACTGAAGCTTTCTTT. Full variable domain (missing parts from reference TRBV9 and TRBJ1-1): DSGVTQTPKHLITATGQRVTLRCSPRSGDLSVYWYQQSLDQGLQFLIQYYNGEERAKGNILERFSAQQFPDLHSELNLSSLELGDSALYFCASSVAREGNTEAFFGQGTRLTVV.

This clonotype was picked up many times. The rearrangement uses TRBV6-1 and TRBJ2-7; 9 nucleotides align to TRBD2. Looked up from germline, CDR1 is MNHNS and CDR2 is SASEGT. This CDR3 region has 16 residues. V lost 3 bases and J lost 2; bases outside the gene matches: 8. The CDR3 loop is CASSESPSGITYEQYF. DNA for the CDR3: TGTGCCAGCAGTGAGTCCCCTAGCGGGATCACCTACGAGCAGTACTTC.

V and J are TRBV7-9 and TRBJ2-3, with TRBD2 matching 10 bases. J lost 1 base, V lost 5 bases, and 6 bases had no gene match. This CDR3 has 16 residues. In germline, CDR1 is SEHNR, CDR2 FQNEAQ (reference sequence). As DNA, the CDR3 is TGTGCCAGCAGCACCACTAGCGGGGACCGCACAGATACGCAGTATTTT. Translated: CASSTTSGDRTDTQYF.

Turning to this clonotype: A junction end diverges from the germline sequence, so it may reflect a read error. The chain carries TRBV10-3 and TRBJ1-2, with TRBD1 identical over 8 bases. Germline CDR1 ENHRY, CDR2 SYGVKD. The CDR3 is 16 residues long. The CDR3 loop reads CAISESGQEQRSGYTF. DNA for the CDR3: TGTGCAATCAGTGAGTCGGGACAGGAACAGCGCAGTGGCTACACCTTC.

In this sample, this clonotype turned up many times. The rearrangement uses TRBV18 and TRBJ2-7; 8 bases line up with TRBD1. The germline V gene encodes CDR1 KGHSH and CDR2 LQKENI. Trimming cost V 2 bases and J 5 bases; bases outside gene matches: 2. The CDR3 is made up of 13 amino acids. The CDR3 DNA is TGTGCCAGCTCACCAGAGGACAGGGACGAGCAGTACTTC. Translated, it gives CASSPEDRDEQYF.

CDR3 residues: CASSIEGTYNEQFF. CDR3 in DNA: TGTGCCAGTAGTATAGAAGGAACCTACAATGAGCAGTTCTTC. The chain links TRBV19 to TRBJ2-1; the D is unclear. The CDR3 has 14 amino acids. The germline V and J ends were trimmed by 0 bases and 2 bases, with 5 bases remaining between them. The germline V gene has CDR1 LNHDA and CDR2 SQIVND (reference sequence).

This clonotype was seen ten or more times. V gene TRBV27 combines with J gene TRBJ2-7, with 8 bases aligning to TRBD1. CDR1 is MNHEY, CDR2 SMNVEV, per germline (reference sequence). Losses at the gene ends were 5 bases for V and 2 bases for J; bases not matched to a gene: 8. The length of the CDR3 is 15 residues. CDR3 sequence (DNA): TGTGCCAGCAGTCCCGGACAGGGCCCGGCCTACGAGCAGTACTTC. Translated: CASSPGQGPAYEQYF.

The V call is TRBV11-2, the J call TRBJ2-5, with D uncertain. This CDR3 is 14 amino acids long. In germline, CDR1 is SGHAT, CDR2 FQNNGV. V lost 2 bases to trimming and J lost 4 bases, with 11 bases between them. CDR3: CASSLIPWGETQYF. The CDR3 DNA reads as TGTGCCAGCAGCTTAATCCCCTGGGGAGAGACCCAGTACTTC. The variable domain in full, with the rest retrieved from reference TRBV11-2 and TRBJ2-5, is EAGVAQSPRYKIIEKRQSVAFWCNPISGHATLYWYQQILGQGPKLLIQFQNNGVVDDSQLPKDRFSAERLKGVDSTLKIQPAKLEDSAVYLCASSLIPWGETQYFGPGTRLLVL.

This clonotype was seen more than once but under ten times. This chain uses TRBV27 with TRBJ2-7; D perhaps matches TRBD1 (5 bases). The CDR3 runs 13 residues. The V end was cut by 3 bases, the J end by 7 bases, with 13 bases between. Per the germline V gene, CDR1 is MNHEY and CDR2 is SMNVEV (reference sequence). CDR3 loop: CASSFSTALEQYF. DNA for the CDR3: TGTGCCAGCAGTTTCTCGACAGCCCTTGAGCAGTACTTC.

The chain has TRBV6-1 and TRBJ1-5; no clear D. This CDR3 spans 15 amino acids. V was trimmed by 6 bases and J by 3 bases, leaving 15 bases between them. CDR1 is MNHNS, CDR2 SASEGT, per germline. Written as DNA, the CDR3 is TGTGCCAGCAGACCCAAGACTCAGTCCAATCAGCCCCAGCATTTT. It codes for CASRPKTQSNQPQHF.

At least ten counts were recorded for this clonotype. The V call is TRBV5-4, the J call TRBJ2-1; 9 bases are a match to TRBD2. Germline loops: CDR1 SGHNT, CDR2 YYREEE (reference sequence). The trim removed 4 bases at V and 8 bases at J, leaving 7 bases unmatched. The CDR3 consists of 14 residues. The CDR3 DNA reads as TGTGCCAGCAGCATGGGACTAGCCCTGGATGAGCAGTTCTTC. Protein sequence: CASSMGLALDEQFF. The variable domain in full, completed from reference TRBV5-4 and TRBJ2-1, reads ETGVTQSPTHLIKTRGQQVTLRCSSQSGHNTVSWYQQALGQGPQFIFQYYREEENGRGNFPPRFSGLQFPNYSSELNVNALELDDSALYLCASSMGLALDEQFFGPGTRLTVL.

A note on this clonotype: Mismatch with germline at one junction end may stem from a read error. This chain joins TRBV4-2 and TRBJ2-5; 9 nucleotides align to TRBD1. The length of the CDR3 is 17 residues. Per the germline V gene, CDR1 is LGHNA and CDR2 is YNFKEQ. The CDR3 nucleotides are TGTGCCAGCAGCCAGCGACAGGGGGTCCCACAACAAGAGATCCAGTACTTC. Its translation is CASSQRQGVPQQEIQYF.

This clonotype was observed at least ten times. The J gene is TRBJ1-2, the V gene TRBV7-9, with 11 bases lining up with TRBD1. The CDR3 is made up of 15 amino acids. The germline gives CDR1 SEHNR, CDR2 FQNEAQ (reference sequence). V was clipped by 6 bases and J by 3 bases; unmatched bases: 6. CDR3 region: CASSHPGQGDYGYTF. CDR3 in DNA: TGTGCCAGCAGTCATCCGGGACAGGGGGACTATGGCTACACCTTC.

This clonotype has more than one count but fewer than ten. The rearrangement links TRBV6-7 to TRBJ1-2; possibly TRBD1 for D (5 bases). TRBV6-7 is assigned to the ORF class and has an uncertain function. With 0 bases removed from V and 0 bases from J, the gap between germline ends came to 17 bases. CDR3 length: 18 amino acids. CDR3 region: CASSYSNPGLLANYGYTF. The DNA of the CDR3 is TGTGCCAGCAGTTACTCGAATCCAGGGCTTCTAGCTAACTATGGCTACACCTTC.

This clonotype was seen many times. This chain connects TRBV12-3 or TRBV12-4 to TRBJ2-6; 8 bases fit TRBD1. The J segment lost 4 bases and the V segment lost 6 bases, leaving 14 bases of the junction unmatched. There are 18 residues in the CDR3. The CDR3 protein is CASRTTGQGNHGANVLTF. The CDR3 nucleotides read TGTGCCAGCAGGACGACCGGACAGGGAAATCACGGGGCCAACGTCCTGACTTTC.